The rows below give T cell receptor beta chains drawn from one sample of a study of blood T cells in healthy people across ages. TCRdb used MiXCR to reprocess the 5' RACE reads, holding one entry per CDR3 protein. The table lists approximately 800,000 distinct CDR3 sequences, about 36% of them singletons. Sequencing was done on a sample of blood. The receptor set was obtained from a man younger than 35 in good health. Each CDR3 is given with its conserved first and last residue. The D gene is left open where the match is weak. Only part of the rows carry a size: once, few, many, or a class if the clone is expanded.

v_call: TRBV20-1; clone_size: -; j_call: TRBJ2-5; d_call: TRBD2; cdr3_aa: CSARVGGGANEQYF; cdr3_nt: TGCAGTGCTAGAGTCGGCGGGGGGGCGAATGAGCAGTACTTC
v_call: TRBV20-1; clone_size: -; j_call: TRBJ2-3; d_call: -; cdr3_aa: CSARGLVREGTDTQYF; cdr3_nt: TGCAGTGCTAGAGGTTTGGTCAGGGAAGGCACAGATACGCAGTATTTT
v_call: TRBV7-8; clone_size: few; j_call: TRBJ2-7; d_call: TRBD1; cdr3_aa: CASSLGQGEGEQYF; cdr3_nt: TGTGCCAGCAGCTTAGGACAGGGGGAAGGCGAGCAGTACTTC
v_call: TRBV7-9; clone_size: -; j_call: TRBJ2-1; d_call: -; cdr3_aa: CASSLGAADEQFF; cdr3_nt: TGTGCCAGCAGCTTAGGTGCGGCGGATGAGCAGTTCTTC
v_call: TRBV4-1; clone_size: many; j_call: TRBJ2-1; d_call: -; cdr3_aa: CASSQDGIAFGNEQFF; cdr3_nt: TGCGCCAGCAGCCAAGATGGGATAGCGTTCGGGAATGAGCAGTTCTTC
v_call: TRBV29-1; clone_size: few; j_call: TRBJ1-2; d_call: -; cdr3_aa: CSVALRLGIRDGYTF; cdr3_nt: TGCAGCGTGGCCTTAAGGTTGGGGATTCGGGATGGCTACACCTTC
v_call: TRBV6-5; clone_size: -; j_call: TRBJ1-1; d_call: TRBD1; cdr3_aa: CASSSWDSMNTEAFF; cdr3_nt: TGTGCCAGCAGTTCCTGGGACAGTATGAACACTGAAGCTTTCTTT
v_call: TRBV27; clone_size: few; j_call: TRBJ2-1; d_call: TRBD1; cdr3_aa: CASSHGTGRTSYNEQFF; cdr3_nt: TGTGCCAGCAGTCACGGGACAGGGAGGACATCCTACAATGAGCAGTTCTTC
v_call: TRBV29-1; clone_size: -; j_call: TRBJ1-1; d_call: -; cdr3_aa: CSVPTGGGTEAFF; cdr3_nt: TGCAGCGTTCCGACAGGTGGGGGGACTGAAGCTTTCTTT
v_call: TRBV2; clone_size: -; j_call: TRBJ2-3; d_call: -; cdr3_aa: CASRNDKSTDTQYF; cdr3_nt: TGTGCCAGCAGAAATGACAAAAGCACAGATACGCAGTATTTT
v_call: TRBV28; clone_size: few; j_call: TRBJ1-3; d_call: TRBD1; cdr3_aa: CASTPPRDRAGNTIYF; cdr3_nt: TGTGCCAGCACACCTCCCAGAGACAGGGCTGGAAACACCATATATTTT
v_call: TRBV4-3; clone_size: few; j_call: TRBJ2-2; d_call: -; cdr3_aa: CASSQDGGANTGELFF; cdr3_nt: TGCGCCAGCAGCCAAGATGGCGGAGCGAACACCGGGGAGCTGTTTTTT
v_call: TRBV4-1; clone_size: few; j_call: TRBJ1-6; d_call: TRBD1; cdr3_aa: CASSPRVLEGGTDNSPLHF; cdr3_nt: TGCGCCAGCAGCCCCCGCGTGCTCGAGGGGGGGACAGATAATTCACCCCTCCACTTT
v_call: TRBV7-2; clone_size: -; j_call: TRBJ1-5; d_call: TRBD1; cdr3_aa: CASSVDRVQPQHF; cdr3_nt: TGTGCCAGCAGCGTGGACAGGGTCCAGCCCCAGCATTTT
v_call: TRBV30; clone_size: -; j_call: TRBJ1-2; d_call: -; cdr3_aa: CAWSVRADVYGYTF; cdr3_nt: TGTGCCTGGAGTGTACGGGCAGACGTTTATGGCTACACCTTC
v_call: TRBV5-1; clone_size: few; j_call: TRBJ2-5; d_call: -; cdr3_aa: CASNRGISGTQETQYF; cdr3_nt: TGCGCCAGCAACCGAGGGATTTCGGGGACTCAAGAGACCCAGTACTTC
v_call: TRBV19; clone_size: -; j_call: TRBJ2-7; d_call: -; cdr3_aa: CATRRGGHEQYF; cdr3_nt: TGTGCCACCAGGCGGGGAGGCCATGAGCAGTACTTC
v_call: TRBV2; clone_size: few; j_call: TRBJ2-5; d_call: -; cdr3_aa: CARRIGTSKETQYF; cdr3_nt: TGTGCCAGACGAATTGGGACCTCCAAAGAGACCCAGTACTTC
v_call: TRBV4-2; clone_size: -; j_call: TRBJ1-1; d_call: -; cdr3_aa: CASSQEYRGRKNTEAFF; cdr3_nt: TGTGCCAGCAGCCAAGAATATCGTGGACGCAAAAACACTGAAGCTTTCTTT
v_call: TRBV4-2; clone_size: -; j_call: TRBJ1-2; d_call: TRBD1; cdr3_aa: CASSQGRGPGYGYTF; cdr3_nt: TGTGCCAGCAGCCAAGGGAGGGGGCCGGGCTATGGCTACACCTTC
v_call: TRBV20-1; clone_size: -; j_call: TRBJ1-1; d_call: -; cdr3_aa: CSARAQSTEAFF; cdr3_nt: TGCAGTGCTAGGGCCCAGAGCACTGAAGCTTTCTTT
v_call: TRBV7-9; clone_size: -; j_call: TRBJ1-2; d_call: TRBD1; cdr3_aa: CASRDEQGYEGYTF; cdr3_nt: TGTGCCAGCAGAGACGAACAGGGGTATGAAGGCTACACCTTC
v_call: TRBV14; clone_size: -; j_call: TRBJ2-5; d_call: -; cdr3_aa: CASSPRFAGETQYF; cdr3_nt: TGTGCCAGCAGCCCACGTTTTGCGGGAGAGACCCAGTACTTC
v_call: TRBV15; clone_size: -; j_call: TRBJ2-7; d_call: -; cdr3_aa: CATSRDRGTGSYEQYF; cdr3_nt: TGTGCCACCAGCAGAGATCGTGGGACCGGTTCCTACGAGCAGTACTTC
v_call: TRBV11-1; clone_size: -; j_call: TRBJ2-3; d_call: -; cdr3_aa: CASSFSGNTQYF; cdr3_nt: TGTGCCAGCAGCTTTTCCGGGAATACGCAGTATTTT
v_call: TRBV14; clone_size: -; j_call: TRBJ1-1; d_call: -; cdr3_aa: CASSRHTGLNTEAFF; cdr3_nt: TGTGCCAGCAGCCGACATACAGGGTTGAACACTGAAGCTTTCTTT
v_call: TRBV12-3/TRBV12-4; clone_size: -; j_call: TRBJ2-5; d_call: TRBD2; cdr3_aa: CASSEGTSEEETQYF; cdr3_nt: TGTGCCAGCAGTGAAGGGACTAGCGAAGAGGAGACCCAGTACTTC
v_call: TRBV12-3/TRBV12-4; clone_size: -; j_call: TRBJ2-2; d_call: -; cdr3_aa: CASSDWGIGELFF; cdr3_nt: TGTGCCAGCTCAGACTGGGGTATCGGGGAGCTGTTTTTT
v_call: TRBV4-2; clone_size: -; j_call: TRBJ1-5; d_call: -; cdr3_aa: CASSPNRDSNQPQHF; cdr3_nt: TGTGCCAGCAGCCCTAATAGGGACAGCAATCAGCCCCAGCATTTT
v_call: TRBV12-3/TRBV12-4; clone_size: -; j_call: TRBJ1-4; d_call: -; cdr3_aa: CASRNEGSTNEKLFF; cdr3_nt: TGTGCCAGCAGAAACGAAGGTTCAACTAATGAAAAACTGTTTTTT
v_call: TRBV10-3; clone_size: many; j_call: TRBJ2-7; d_call: TRBD2; cdr3_aa: CAISETGGEQYF; cdr3_nt: TGTGCCATCAGTGAAACGGGGGGCGAGCAGTACTTC
v_call: TRBV7-9; clone_size: few; j_call: TRBJ1-2; d_call: TRBD1; cdr3_aa: CASSNGTGWIYGYTF; cdr3_nt: TGTGCCAGCAGCAACGGGACAGGGTGGATCTATGGCTACACCTTC
v_call: TRBV2; clone_size: few; j_call: TRBJ2-5; d_call: -; cdr3_aa: CASGGHWGTQYF; cdr3_nt: TGTGCCAGCGGGGGACACTGGGGGACCCAGTACTTC
v_call: TRBV13; clone_size: -; j_call: TRBJ1-5; d_call: -; cdr3_aa: CASSLGGESPQHF; cdr3_nt: TGTGCCAGCAGCTTAGGCGGGGAGTCGCCCCAGCATTTT
v_call: TRBV20-1; clone_size: many; j_call: TRBJ2-1; d_call: -; cdr3_aa: CSARRDPTDGEQFF; cdr3_nt: TGCAGTGCTAGACGGGACCCCACGGACGGTGAGCAGTTCTTC
v_call: TRBV6-5; clone_size: -; j_call: TRBJ1-2; d_call: TRBD1; cdr3_aa: CASSYYRDSGYTF; cdr3_nt: TGTGCCAGCAGTTACTACAGGGACAGTGGCTACACCTTC
v_call: TRBV27; clone_size: -; j_call: TRBJ2-7; d_call: TRBD1; cdr3_aa: CASSRTTGGFEQYF; cdr3_nt: TGTGCCAGCAGCCGCACCACAGGGGGCTTCGAGCAGTACTTC
v_call: TRBV7-9; clone_size: once; j_call: TRBJ1-1; d_call: -; cdr3_aa: CASSPRAGSGEAFF; cdr3_nt: TGTGCCAGCAGCCCCCGGGCAGGGTCGGGTGAAGCTTTCTTT
v_call: TRBV20-1; clone_size: -; j_call: TRBJ1-1; d_call: TRBD1; cdr3_aa: CSARANRGGMNTEAFF; cdr3_nt: TGCAGTGCTAGAGCTAACAGGGGGGGGATGAACACTGAAGCTTTCTTT
v_call: TRBV20-1; clone_size: once; j_call: TRBJ2-1; d_call: TRBD1; cdr3_aa: CSTRERTGALSSYNEQFF; cdr3_nt: TGCAGTACTAGGGAGAGGACAGGGGCCCTGAGCTCCTACAATGAGCAGTTCTTC
v_call: TRBV20-1; clone_size: -; j_call: TRBJ1-2; d_call: -; cdr3_aa: CSATTPGPLFGGYTF; cdr3_nt: TGCAGTGCTACAACCCCGGGACCGCTATTTGGGGGCTACACCTTC
v_call: TRBV20-1; clone_size: few; j_call: TRBJ2-7; d_call: TRBD2; cdr3_aa: CSARGGRGDYNEQYF; cdr3_nt: TGCAGTGCTAGAGGAGGCCGGGGGGACTACAATGAGCAGTACTTC
v_call: TRBV6-5; clone_size: -; j_call: TRBJ2-7; d_call: TRBD2; cdr3_aa: CASKGLAGGSYEQYF; cdr3_nt: TGTGCCAGCAAGGGCCTAGCGGGAGGATCCTACGAGCAGTACTTC
v_call: TRBV20-1; clone_size: -; j_call: TRBJ2-7; d_call: TRBD1; cdr3_aa: CSARDRGRSSYEQYF; cdr3_nt: TGCAGTGCTAGGGACAGGGGGCGAAGCTCCTACGAGCAGTACTTC
v_call: TRBV27; clone_size: few; j_call: TRBJ2-3; d_call: -; cdr3_aa: CASSLLGSADTQYF; cdr3_nt: TGTGCCAGCAGTTTACTGGGGAGCGCAGATACGCAGTATTTT